The clone carrying this TCR beta chain was counted a single time. These data belong to a study of blood T cell repertoires in COVID-19. Background on the study: Donors in the United States, Italy and Spain gave samples during acute or convalescent COVID-19.

The ends were cut back, 2 bases at V and 10 bases at J, with 9 bases in the middle. Per the germline V gene, CDR1 is SEHNR and CDR2 is FQNEAQ (reference sequence). This CDR3 comprises 12 residues. Method: immunoSEQ multiplex PCR; TCRdb's copy keeps in-frame clones and lacks some. This table holds 210,000 or so clones, approximately 80% found once. The source is a woman aged 80 or over with active or convalescent COVID-19. The J gene is TRBJ2-1, the V gene TRBV7-9; D is ambiguous. The material sequenced was peripheral blood. CDR3 amino acids: CASSLLAIEQFF. The CDR3 DNA follows: TGTGCCAGCAGCTTATTAGCCATAGAGCAGTTCTTC.